A selection of T cell receptor beta chains follows, all from one sample in a study of shared clonotypes between healthy human individuals. Profiling relied on immunoSEQ multiplex PCR, and the TCRdb table lists in-frame clones only, not all of them. The sample lists roughly 1,500,000 clones, approximately 98% occurring once. Sequencing was done on a sample of naive CD4+ T cells sorted from blood. These receptors were collected from a man younger than 45 in good health. The CDR3 runs from the conserved cysteine through the conserved F or W. D genes are given only for firm matches.

d_call,v_call,j_call,cdr3_aa,cdr3_nt
.,TRBV18,TRBJ2-2,CASSPLSWNTGELFF,TGTGCCAGCTCACCCCTCAGCTGGAACACCGGGGAGCTGTTTTTT
.,TRBV7-9,TRBJ1-1,CASSLETEGEAFF,TGTGCCAGCAGCTTGGAGACAGAGGGTGAAGCTTTCTTT
TRBD1,TRBV28,TRBJ2-7,CASSLLAGTGPEQYF,TGTGCCAGCAGTTTATTGGCCGGGACAGGACCCGAGCAGTACTTC
.,TRBV7-9,TRBJ1-1,CASSLGVWGPGAEAFF,TGTGCCAGCAGCTTAGGAGTCTGGGGCCCAGGCGCTGAAGCTTTCTTT
.,TRBV28,TRBJ2-1,CASSPQGGSDYNEQFF,TGTGCCAGCAGTCCCCAGGGTGGGTCTGACTACAATGAGCAGTTCTTC
.,TRBV11-2,TRBJ1-1,CASSLSTGWGTEAFF,TGTGCCAGCAGCTTAAGTACAGGGTGGGGCACTGAAGCTTTCTTT
.,TRBV7-6,TRBJ2-7,CASSPPYEQYF,TGTGCCAGCAGCCCACCCTACGAGCAGTACTTC
.,TRBV2,TRBJ2-1,CASRREGGRGFF,TGTGCCAGCCGCCGTGAGGGCGGACGAGGGTTCTTC
.,TRBV5-4,TRBJ2-5,CASSPTDQETQYF,TGTGCCAGCAGCCCGACAGACCAAGAGACCCAGTACTTC
.,TRBV29-1,TRBJ2-7,CSVGGLGGSYEQYF,TGCAGCGTTGGTGGGCTGGGGGGCTCCTACGAGCAGTACTTC
TRBD2,TRBV5-6,TRBJ2-7,CASSHRLALAYEQYF,TGTGCCAGCAGCCATAGACTAGCGCTCGCCTACGAGCAGTACTTC
TRBD2,TRBV30,TRBJ2-1,CAWAGLAGANEQFF,TGTGCCTGGGCGGGACTAGCGGGAGCCAATGAGCAGTTCTTC
.,TRBV7-9,TRBJ2-5,CASSFIEETQYF,TGTGCCAGCAGCTTCATAGAAGAGACCCAGTACTTC
TRBD1,TRBV5-1,TRBJ2-7,CASSRGQGTPYEQYF,TGCGCCAGCAGCAGGGGACAGGGGACACCCTACGAGCAGTACTTC
TRBD1,TRBV14,TRBJ2-2,CASSQEKGTANTGELFF,TGTGCCAGCAGCCAAGAAAAGGGGACAGCGAACACCGGGGAGCTGTTTTTT